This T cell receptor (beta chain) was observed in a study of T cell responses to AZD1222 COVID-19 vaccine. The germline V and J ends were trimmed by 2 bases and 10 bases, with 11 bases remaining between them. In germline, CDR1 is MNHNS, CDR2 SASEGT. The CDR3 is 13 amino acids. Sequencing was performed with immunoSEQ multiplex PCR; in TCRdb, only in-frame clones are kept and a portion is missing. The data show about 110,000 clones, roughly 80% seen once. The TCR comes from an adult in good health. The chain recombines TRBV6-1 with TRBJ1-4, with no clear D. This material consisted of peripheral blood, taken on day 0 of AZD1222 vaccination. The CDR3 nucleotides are TGTGCCAGCAGTGAACAGCCCTGGGTAAAACTGTTTTTT. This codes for CASSEQPWVKLFF.